A single sample is the source of the 14 T cell receptor beta chains below, sequenced in a study of metastatic and nonmetastatic thyroid tumors. TCRdb reanalyzed the PCR reads with MiXCR. This table has 45,000 or so clones, about 16% appearing once. All patients were untreated before thyroid surgery. The sample taken for sequencing was blood. Every receptor here comes from a female donor with papillary thyroid cancer or a benign thyroid nodule (not recorded which). Some clones in this sample may be carry-over from other donors' samples.

This clone has at least ten counts. The chain employs TRBV5-5 and TRBJ2-5; D is unresolved. Trimming pared 0 bases from V and 7 bases from J, leaving 4 bases between. CDR1 is SGHKS, CDR2 YYEKEE, per germline (reference sequence). The CDR3 sequence is 11 residues long. The CDR3, as DNA: TGTGCCAGCAGCTTGGCTTGGACCCAGTACTTC. It is translated as CASSLAWTQYF.

This clone was counted only a few times. At one boundary the junction diverges from the germline segment, which might be a read error. This rearrangement joins TRBV12-3 or TRBV12-4 to TRBJ2-3; 7 bases are a match to TRBD2. CDR3 length: 15 residues. CDR3 sequence reads: CANSLHLAESNTHYF. As DNA, the CDR3 is TGTGCCAACAGTTTACATCTAGCGGAGTCCAATACGCATTATTTT.

Concerning this clone: A much larger clone differs by one base, so this may be a read error. This rearrangement joins TRBV6-1 to TRBJ2-5; 9 nucleotides align to TRBD2. The V gene end was trimmed by 5 bases and the J gene end by 4 bases; junction bases not matched to a gene: 11. Germline V CDR1 and CDR2: MNHNS, SASEGT. The CDR3 totals 16 residues. In DNA, the CDR3 is TGTGCCAGCAGTTCGTGGCTAGCGGGGCGGCGAGAGACCCAGTACTTC. It yields the protein CASSSWLAGRRETQYF.

There are many counts of this clone. The V and J genes are TRBV20-1 and TRBJ2-7; D gene uncertain. Trimming shortened V by 5 bases and J by 6 bases, and 17 bases separated the two germline ends. Germline V gene lookup returns CDR1 DFQATT and CDR2 SNEGSKA (reference sequence). The CDR3 covers 13 residues. CDR3 region: CSAPVGPRREQYF. In DNA, the CDR3 is TGCAGTGCTCCCGTCGGCCCTCGGCGCGAGCAGTACTTC.

J is TRBJ2-1 and V is TRBV7-8; 7 nucleotides line up with TRBD2. This CDR3 is 17 amino acids long. V dropped 5 bases and J dropped 8; count of bases not matched to a gene: 18. Germline values: CDR1 SGHVS, CDR2 FQNEAQ. CDR3 in DNA: TGTGCCAGCAGCCTCCCGTCGGGACTATCACTTGGCGATGAGCAGTTCTTC. It encodes CASSLPSGLSLGDEQFF.

On this clone itself: A read error may account for a junction end that differs from germline. V is TRBV12-3 or TRBV12-4 and J is TRBJ1-2, with D perhaps TRBD1 (5 bases). The CDR3 spans 12 residues. The CDR3: CASRGVDYGYSF. CDR3 nucleotides: TGTGCCAGCCGGGGGGTAGACTATGGGTACTCCTTC.

V is TRBV13 and J is TRBJ2-1; no clear D gene. Germline loops: CDR1 PRHDT, CDR2 FYEKMQ (reference sequence). V was clipped by 2 bases and J by 4 bases, with 15 bases between them. The CDR3 extends over 16 amino acids. The CDR3 here is CASSLNGAPEYNEQFF. The CDR3 coding sequence is TGTGCCAGCAGCTTAAACGGAGCCCCGGAATACAATGAGCAGTTCTTC.

This clone showed up many times. The V call is TRBV10-2, the J call TRBJ1-4; maybe TRBD1 (6 bases). Trimming shortened V by 0 bases and J by 8 bases, and 13 bases separated the two germline ends. This CDR3 contains 15 residues. Germline V gives CDR1 WSHSY, CDR2 SAAADI. The CDR3: CASSESEQGGEKLFF. The CDR3 DNA is TGCGCCAGCAGTGAGTCAGAACAGGGTGGGGAAAAACTGTTTTTT.

This clone was counted many times. This chain connects TRBV7-2 to TRBJ2-7; D call uncertain. This CDR3 comprises 11 residues. V was trimmed by 4 bases and J by 3 bases, leaving 4 bases between them. Germline CDR1 reads SGHTA; CDR2 reads FQGNSA. The CDR3 DNA follows: TGTGCCAGCAGCTCCCACTACGAGCAGTACTTC. Its protein product is CASSSHYEQYF. Variable domain in full (rest from reference TRBV7-2 and TRBJ2-7): GAGVSQSPSNKVTEKGKDVELRCDPISGHTALYWYRQSLGQGLEFLIYFQGNSAPDKSGLPSDRFSAERTGGSVSTLTIQRTQQEDSAVYLCASSSHYEQYFGPGTRLTVT.

Many counts were recorded for this clone. This rearrangement joins TRBV4-1 to TRBJ2-3; the D is unclear. V was clipped by 0 bases and J by 8 bases, with 18 bases between them. This CDR3 has 16 residues. Germline CDR1 MGHRA, CDR2 YSYEKL. The CDR3 sequence: CASSQDSGQAVPTQYF. CDR3 DNA sequence: TGCGCCAGCAGCCAAGATAGTGGGCAGGCCGTTCCTACGCAGTATTTT.

This clone appeared many times. The CDR3 DNA is TGTGCCAGCAGTTACCTGGGACAGGGGGATGGCTACACCTTC. Residues: CASSYLGQGDGYTF. The chain joins TRBV6-6 to TRBJ1-2, with 11 bases fitting TRBD1. Per germline, CDR1 MNHNY and CDR2 SVGAGI (reference sequence). The length of the CDR3 is 14 residues. V trimming: 2 bases; J trimming: 6 bases; junction bases outside the gene matches: 2.

This clone occurred a few times. This sequence joins TRBV6-6 and TRBJ1-2, with a tentative D call TRBD1 (5 bases). V dropped 0 bases and J dropped 3 bases, with 11 bases sitting between them. CDR1 is MNHNY and CDR2 is SVGAGI in the germline V gene (reference sequence). The CDR3 has 15 amino acids. CDR3 loop: CASSYSIGTDYGYTF. CDR3 nucleotide sequence: TGTGCCAGCAGTTACTCGATCGGGACTGACTATGGCTACACCTTC.

This clone was seen a few times. The chain has TRBV2 and TRBJ1-3, with D perhaps TRBD1 (6 bases). The CDR3 totals 15 residues. Germline V lookup: CDR1 SNHLY, CDR2 FYNNEI. With 6 bases removed from V and 4 bases from J, the gap between germline ends came to 16 bases. The CDR3 DNA follows: TGTGCCAGCAGCGAGAGACAGGCGGGGGGAAACACCATATATTTT. Residues: CASSERQAGGNTIYF.

This clone came up a few times. The chain carries TRBV6-5 and TRBJ2-1, with a tentative D call TRBD1 (6 bases). This CDR3 has 18 amino acids. Trimming took off 3 bases at V and 3 bases at J, with 21 bases between the two ends. The germline V gene has CDR1 MNHEY and CDR2 SVGAGI. The CDR3 sequence is CASSYKRPGQGNYNEQFF. CDR3 coding DNA: TGTGCCAGCAGTTATAAAAGGCCTGGGCAGGGGAACTACAATGAGCAGTTCTTC.